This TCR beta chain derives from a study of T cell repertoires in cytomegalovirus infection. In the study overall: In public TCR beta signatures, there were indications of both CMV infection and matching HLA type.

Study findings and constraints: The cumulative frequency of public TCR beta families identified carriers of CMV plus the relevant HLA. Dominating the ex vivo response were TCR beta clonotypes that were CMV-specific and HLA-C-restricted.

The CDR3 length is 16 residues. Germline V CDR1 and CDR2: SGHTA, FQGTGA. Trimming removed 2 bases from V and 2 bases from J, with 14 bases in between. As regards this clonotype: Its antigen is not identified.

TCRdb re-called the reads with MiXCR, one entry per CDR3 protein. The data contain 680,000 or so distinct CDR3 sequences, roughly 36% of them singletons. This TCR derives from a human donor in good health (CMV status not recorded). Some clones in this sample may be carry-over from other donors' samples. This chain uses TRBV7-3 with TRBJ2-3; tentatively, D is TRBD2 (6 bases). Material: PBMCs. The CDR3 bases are TGTGCCAGCAGCTTAGGCGTTGCGGGGCTCACAGATACGCAGTATTTT. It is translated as CASSLGVAGLTDTQYF. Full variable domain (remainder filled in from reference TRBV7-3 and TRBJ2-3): GAGVSQTPSNKVTEKGKYVELRCDPISGHTALYWYRQSLGQGPEFLIYFQGTGAADDSGLPNDRFFAVRPEGSVSTLKIQRTERGDSAVYLCASSLGVAGLTDTQYFGPGTRLTVL.